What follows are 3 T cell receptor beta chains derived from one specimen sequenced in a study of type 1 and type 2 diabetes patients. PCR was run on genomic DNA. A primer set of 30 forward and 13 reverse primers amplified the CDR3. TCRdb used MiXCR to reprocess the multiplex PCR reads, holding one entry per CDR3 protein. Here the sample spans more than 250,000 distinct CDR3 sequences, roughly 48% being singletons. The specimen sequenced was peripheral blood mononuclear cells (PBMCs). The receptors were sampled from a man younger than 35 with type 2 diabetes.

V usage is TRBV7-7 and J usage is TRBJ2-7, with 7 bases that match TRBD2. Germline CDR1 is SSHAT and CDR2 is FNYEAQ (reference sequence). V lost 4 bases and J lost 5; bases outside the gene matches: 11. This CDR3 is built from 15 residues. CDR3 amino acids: CASSYRTSLFDEQYF. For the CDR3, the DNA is TGTGCCAGCAGCTATAGGACTAGTTTATTTGACGAGCAGTACTTC.

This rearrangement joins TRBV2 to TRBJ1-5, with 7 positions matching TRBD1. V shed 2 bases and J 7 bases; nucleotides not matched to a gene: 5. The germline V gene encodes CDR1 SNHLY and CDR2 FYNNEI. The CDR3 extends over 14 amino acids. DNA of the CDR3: TGTGCCAGCAGTGAACAGGGGGTTGACCAGCCCCAGCATTTT. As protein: CASSEQGVDQPQHF. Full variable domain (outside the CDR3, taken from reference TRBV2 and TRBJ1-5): EPEVTQTPSHQVTQMGQEVILRCVPISNHLYFYWYRQILGQKVEFLVSFYNNEISEKSEIFDDQFSVERPDGSNFTLKIRSTKLEDSAMYFCASSEQGVDQPQHFGDGTRLSIL.

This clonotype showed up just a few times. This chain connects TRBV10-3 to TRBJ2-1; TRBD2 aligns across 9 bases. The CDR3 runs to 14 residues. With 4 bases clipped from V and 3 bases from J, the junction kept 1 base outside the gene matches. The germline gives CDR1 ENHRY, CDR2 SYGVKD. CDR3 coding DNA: TGTGCCATCAGTGGACTAGCGGACTACAATGAGCAGTTCTTC. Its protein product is CAISGLADYNEQFF.